Listed below are T cell receptor beta chains from one sample, sequenced in a study of CD8 T cells in Susac syndrome. TCRdb reanalysed the immunoSEQ multiplex PCR reads using MiXCR and keeps one entry per CDR3 protein. Among approximately 190,000 distinct CDR3 sequences, almost 96% were seen once, and the ten largest hold 0.075% to 0.1%. Sequencing used CD4+ T cells from PBMCs. The source of these receptors is a human donor with Susac syndrome. The conserved cysteine and the conserved F or W are not part of the CDR3 here. Fields, in order: V gene, clone size, J gene, CDR3 length, CDR3 protein. Size is stated for part of the rows, as once, few or many counts, or as a class when the clone is expanded.

TRBV7-9	NA	TRBJ1-1	11	ASSSTWVTEAF
TRBV9	NA	TRBJ2-5	11	ASSPGPGVAQY
TRBV10-2	NA	TRBJ2-3	11	ATMDRLKDTQY
TRBV28	NA	TRBJ2-1	14	ASSSSDFLAYNEQF
TRBV20-1	NA	TRBJ2-1	12	SAQRDRGYNEQF
TRBV11-2	NA	TRBJ1-2	12	ASSQLSRGGGYT
TRBV28	NA	TRBJ2-7	11	ASSRGRSYEQY
TRBV6-5	NA	TRBJ2-5	13	ASSSSGDMWETQY
TRBV6-2/TRBV6-3	NA	TRBJ2-7	11	ASSGTLLYEQY
TRBV7-9	once	TRBJ1-6	12	ASSPDGYGSPLH
TRBV5-1	NA	TRBJ2-7	13	ASSWGTQSSYEQY
TRBV12-3/TRBV12-4	NA	TRBJ2-3	13	ASTPGTVATDTQY
TRBV12-3/TRBV12-4	NA	TRBJ2-7	9	ASSILGEQY
TRBV5-1	NA	TRBJ2-7	11	ASSLVSLHEQY
TRBV4-1	NA	TRBJ1-1	12	ASRGGAVGTEAF
TRBV6-5	NA	TRBJ2-7	15	ASSFGTGGALAYEQY
TRBV3-1	NA	TRBJ2-5	16	ASSQGGWDTSAGETQY
TRBV24-1	NA	TRBJ2-7	10	ATPLGIHEQY
TRBV13	NA	TRBJ2-5	14	ASSLGLAVTQETQY
TRBV7-3	NA	TRBJ2-2	13	ASRLSGGNTGELF
TRBV29-1	NA	TRBJ1-4	10	SAAEGFEKLF
TRBV4-1	NA	TRBJ1-6	11	ASRDRGDSPLH
TRBV29-1	NA	TRBJ2-1	10	SVEEAYNEQF
TRBV6-5	NA	TRBJ1-5	11	ASSRGAGQPQH
TRBV6-5	NA	TRBJ1-1	12	ASSYTGDRTEAF
TRBV7-3	NA	TRBJ2-1	12	ASSSGTGLNEQF
TRBV20-1	NA	TRBJ2-1	8	SAQDKGQF
TRBV27	once	TRBJ2-7	13	ASSLEAGGYYEQY
TRBV5-1	NA	TRBJ2-3	12	ASSFGGYTDTQY
TRBV30	NA	TRBJ2-7	12	AWSVRPTAYEQY
TRBV12-5	NA	TRBJ2-3	15	ASGLSVSGGGTDTQY
TRBV6-1	NA	TRBJ1-4	12	ASRPQPTNEKLF
TRBV7-9	NA	TRBJ2-1	13	ASSTRGLAGDEQF
TRBV15	NA	TRBJ1-5	15	ATSPTGEWGGNQPQH
TRBV29-1	once	TRBJ1-2	11	SAHSGTGFVYT
TRBV7-9	NA	TRBJ1-5	12	ASSPRDSDQPQH
TRBV3-1	NA	TRBJ1-2	10	ASSQGWAGYT
TRBV6-5	NA	TRBJ1-2	13	ASSSSTGAINGYT
TRBV19	NA	TRBJ2-3	12	ASRILASTDTQY
TRBV3-1	NA	TRBJ1-1	11	ASSQIVSTEAF
TRBV27	NA	TRBJ2-5	15	ASSPAGLAGAQETQY
TRBV7-3	NA	TRBJ2-5	13	ASSFGLAGRETQY
TRBV7-9	few	TRBJ1-1	12	ASSLDRARTEAF